This T cell receptor beta chain came from a study of blood T cell repertoires in COVID-19 (dated by TCRdb to 2019 to 2021). As for the study more broadly: The collaborator samples originated in the United States, Italy and Spain and spanned the acute and convalescent phases of COVID-19. The prospective study material was composed of cDNA or gDNA derived from T cells, B-cell-depleted T cells, or PBMCs. Deeply sampled blood TCRbeta repertoires from subjects exposed to, actively infected with, or recovered from COVID-19 were included in the dataset. The repertoires were made available in a free public database intended to serve as a resource for research on the immune response to SARS-CoV-2. Samples came from the ongoing ImmuneRACE study (first 160 participants) plus 1,254 subjects from 6 global collaborators. A de-identified subject ID, COVID-19 status, age in years and sex were almost always included in the sample metadata. Where available, HLA class I and class II types were obtained from metadata supplied by the sample provider rather than from assay-based typing.

V lost 6 bases and J lost 5 bases; the stretch between them is 7 bases long. CDR1 and CDR2, looked up from the germline V gene (reference sequence), are LNHDA and SQIVND. The CDR3 runs 11 residues from the cysteine to the phenylalanine. Of all the DNA, just the CDR3 is kept, 33 bases in frame from base 1. Whole blood was collected in K2EDTA tubes by collaborating institutions according to the institutions' own protocols. For TCRbeta analysis, collaborator samples were shipped as frozen whole blood, as isolated PBMCs, or as DNA extracted from either sample type. On the study overall, not on this receptor specifically: The amount of clinical and demographic metadata varied by source and participant and was provided uncurated.

Note on this clone: Its target antigen remains unknown. The input lacks base qualities; no much larger clone sits a single base away.

TCRbeta CDR3 regions were amplified from genomic DNA by means of the immunoSEQ Assay, a bias-controlled multiplex PCR. Regarding the original processing steps: The number of nucleated cells in each sample was estimated by amplification of reference gene primers within the assay. Sequence reads were collapsed and filtered to measure the absolute abundance of every unique TCRbeta CDR3 rearrangement. For each sample, productive Simpson clonality was calculated as the square root of Simpson's diversity index across productive rearrangements. TCRdb mirrors the immuneACCESS table, restricted to in-frame sequences. Some clones are absent from its copies; in checked studies, under half trace to an unresolved V gene, and the reason for the others is unknown. For V, J and clone size, that table is used; D and trimming come from the DNA. This sample holds 260,000 or so clones; about 80% were observed only once. Roughly 8.6% of the sample comes from the top ten.

The receptor's source is a human donor in a cohort sampled during active COVID-19. The receptor chain draws on TRBV19 and TRBJ2-5; there is no confident call for the D gene. The sequenced material came from peripheral blood. The DNA sequence follows: TGTGCCAGTAGGGAACAGGAGACCCAGTACTTC. Translated, this is CASREQETQYF.